One and the same sample provided the 27 T cell receptor beta chains below, sequenced in a study of molecular identifiers for immune sequencing clone quantification. A single record per CDR3 protein comes from TCRdb applying MiXCR to the PCR reads. This table holds about 640,000 distinct CDR3 sequences, 20% found once. Input material: naive CD8+ T cells from blood, with Jurkat cell RNA spiked in. As for subset: FACS-sorted CD8+CD4-CCR7+CD45RA+ naive T cells. The receptor set was obtained from a human donor in good health. Some libraries in this study had Jurkat cell RNA spiked in.

In this sample, this clonotype turned up many times. V is TRBV13 and J is TRBJ2-7; TRBD2 aligns across 10 bases. The V gene's germline CDR1 is PRHDT and CDR2 FYEKMQ (reference sequence). CDR3 size: 16 residues. Losses at the gene ends were 5 bases for V and 7 bases for J; bases not matched to a gene: 14. The CDR3 DNA sequence: TGTGCCAGCAGCGCCGGGTGGAAGCGGGAGGGCGGTGAGCAGTACTTC. Translation: CASSAGWKREGGEQYF.

This clonotype has more than one count but fewer than ten. The chain couples TRBV29-1 to TRBJ2-1; 9 nucleotides line up with TRBD1. Germline V lookup: CDR1 SQVTM, CDR2 ANQGSEA. J gave up 5 bases and V 6 bases, and 8 bases lay outside the gene matches. This CDR3 is built from 14 residues. DNA for the CDR3: TGCAGCGTAGAACCGGGACAGGGAGACAATGAGCAGTTCTTC. This sequence encodes CSVEPGQGDNEQFF.

This clonotype came up many times. V gene TRBV5-5 combines with J gene TRBJ2-1, with D hard to call. Trimming stripped 1 base from V and 0 bases from J, with 11 bases between. The germline V gene has CDR1 SGHKS and CDR2 YYEKEE (reference sequence). The CDR3 covers 16 residues. CDR3: CASSLMKESSYNEQFF. DNA for the CDR3: TGTGCCAGCAGCTTGATGAAGGAGAGCTCCTACAATGAGCAGTTCTTC.

This clonotype was seen many times. This chain uses TRBV12-3 or TRBV12-4 with TRBJ2-7, with D possibly being TRBD1 or TRBD2 (5 bases each). The ends were cut back, 7 bases at V and 4 bases at J, with 14 bases in the middle. The CDR3 extends over 13 amino acids. For the CDR3, the DNA is TGTGCCAGCACGTCCGGGGCCGGGTACGAGCAGTACTTC. Translation gives CASTSGAGYEQYF.

This clonotype occurred many times. V and J are TRBV27 and TRBJ1-1; TRBD1 is a possible D gene (5 bases). V dropped 1 base and J dropped 4 bases, with 16 bases sitting between them. Per germline, CDR1 MNHEY and CDR2 SMNVEV (reference sequence). The CDR3 runs 16 residues. The CDR3 nucleotides are TGTGCCAGCAGTTTATTTGCGATGGCAGGGCTCACTGAAGCTTTCTTT. Translated: CASSLFAMAGLTEAFF.

This clonotype was seen repeatedly, ten times or more. This rearrangement joins TRBV11-2 to TRBJ1-4; D ambiguous. V lost 1 base and J lost 5, with 17 bases in between. Germline V lookup: CDR1 SGHAT, CDR2 FQNNGV. The CDR3 extends over 17 amino acids. The CDR3 bases are TGTGCCAGCAGCTTAGGTTACGGTGGCACCCGGAATGAAAAACTGTTTTTT. Translating gives CASSLGYGGTRNEKLFF.

Many counts were recorded for this clonotype. V usage is TRBV28 and J usage is TRBJ1-4, with D perhaps matching TRBD1 (6 bases). V dropped 6 bases and J dropped 7 bases, with 15 bases sitting between them. The CDR3 contains 14 residues. Looked up from germline, CDR1 is MDHEN and CDR2 is SYDVKM. Here the CDR3 reads CASSLRTAGEKLFF. CDR3 nucleotides: TGTGCCAGCAGCCTTAGGACAGCGGGTGAAAAACTGTTTTTT.

Many counts were recorded for this clonotype. The chain is built from TRBV14 and TRBJ2-2; D gene unclear. V gave up 3 bases and J gave up 2 bases, with 10 bases separating them. This CDR3 spans 15 amino acids. The germline gives CDR1 SGHDN, CDR2 FVKESK. Here the CDR3 reads CASSQSTRNTGELFF. The CDR3 nucleotides are TGTGCCAGCAGCCAGTCGACTCGAAACACCGGGGAGCTGTTTTTT.

The chain has TRBV2 and TRBJ1-5; a weak D match, TRBD1 (6 bases). V lost 7 bases and J 4 bases, leaving 11 bases between the germline ends. CDR1 and CDR2 (germline): SNHLY, FYNNEI. The CDR3 contains 13 residues. The CDR3 loop reads CASKGQTNQPQHF. The CDR3 nucleotides are TGTGCCAGCAAAGGACAGACTAATCAGCCCCAGCATTTT.

This clonotype was detected many times. This rearrangement joins TRBV2 to TRBJ2-7; D perhaps matches TRBD1 (5 bases). The V end lost 6 bases, the J end lost 3 bases, and 21 bases lay between the germline ends. CDR1 SNHLY and CDR2 FYNNEI come from the germline V gene. The CDR3 spans 16 residues. The CDR3 region is CASSQGPLTQGYEQYF. In DNA form, the CDR3 reads TGTGCCAGCAGCCAAGGACCCTTAACCCAGGGCTACGAGCAGTACTTC. The full variable domain, its missing parts supplied by reference TRBV2 and TRBJ2-7, is EPEVTQTPSHQVTQMGQEVILRCVPISNHLYFYWYRQILGQKVEFLVSFYNNEISEKSEIFDDQFSVERPDGSNFTLKIRSTKLEDSAMYFCASSQGPLTQGYEQYFGPGTRLTVT.

The sample holds many counts of this clonotype. J is TRBJ2-1 and V is TRBV5-1; 7 bases align to TRBD2. CDR1 SGHRS and CDR2 YFSETQ come from the germline V gene. J gave up 5 bases and V 3 bases, and 2 bases lay outside the gene matches. The CDR3 consists of 13 residues. The DNA of the CDR3 is TGCGCCAGCAGCTGGACTAGTAACAATGAGCAGTTCTTC. Its translation: CASSWTSNNEQFF.

As to this clonotype: A much more abundant neighbour one base away suggests this may be a read error. J is TRBJ2-7 and V is TRBV20-1, with 9 bases that match TRBD1. CDR3 size: 15 residues. CDR1 and CDR2 (germline): DFQATT, SNEGSKA (reference sequence). V lost 2 bases and J lost 2; bases outside the gene matches: 7. The CDR3 DNA reads as TGCAGTGCTAGAAGACAGGACAGGGGCGCCTACGAGCAGTACTTC. This gives the protein CSARRQDRGAYEQYF.

This clonotype has more than one count but fewer than ten. The rearrangement links TRBV4-3 to TRBJ1-2; the D gene is possibly TRBD1 (5 bases). Trimming took 0 bases from V and 3 from J, leaving 14 bases between them. This CDR3 region has 16 residues. In germline, CDR1 is LGHNA, CDR2 YSLEER. The CDR3 spells CASSQDYDSTDYGYTF. CDR3 in DNA: TGCGCCAGCAGCCAAGATTACGACTCGACAGACTATGGCTACACCTTC.

As to this clonotype: Mismatch with germline at one junction end may stem from a read error. The chain has TRBV29-1 and TRBJ2-1, with D tentatively TRBD1 (6 bases). In germline, CDR1 is SQVTM, CDR2 ANQGSEA. The length of the CDR3 is 13 residues. The chain's CDR3 is CSVEGDNPHERFF. CDR3 nucleotides: TGCAGCGTTGAAGGGGACAACCCCCATGAGCGGTTCTTC.

In its sample, this clonotype was seen many times. The J gene is TRBJ2-2, the V gene TRBV7-9; 8 positions agree with TRBD2. Per the germline V gene, CDR1 is SEHNR and CDR2 is FQNEAQ (reference sequence). J lost 4 bases, V lost 5 bases, and 9 bases had no gene match. CDR3 size: 16 residues. The CDR3 region is CASSPTGGVGTGELFF. The CDR3 DNA follows: TGTGCCAGCAGCCCCACCGGGGGGGTCGGCACCGGGGAGCTGTTTTTT.

V gene TRBV6-5 combines with J gene TRBJ2-3; 11 bases map to TRBD1. Germline V gives CDR1 MNHEY, CDR2 SVGAGI. The CDR3 consists of 17 residues. J gave up 4 bases and V 0 bases, and 6 bases lay outside the gene matches. In DNA form, the CDR3 reads TGTGCCAGCAGTTACTCGAATTGGACAGGGGGCCCAGATACGCAGTATTTT. This sequence encodes CASSYSNWTGGPDTQYF.

This rearrangement joins TRBV5-5 to TRBJ2-7; TRBD1 matches 7 bases. CDR1 is SGHKS and CDR2 is YYEKEE in the germline V gene (reference sequence). The CDR3 has 13 residues. V was clipped by 2 bases and J by 5 bases; unmatched bases: 4. This chain's CDR3 is CASSLRGLDEQYF. Here the CDR3 DNA reads TGTGCCAGCAGCTTAAGGGGGCTGGACGAGCAGTACTTC.

This clonotype appeared many times. The genes are TRBV5-5 and TRBJ1-2, with D uncertain. CDR1 is SGHKS, CDR2 YYEKEE, per germline (reference sequence). V was pared by 3 bases and J by 1 base, with 10 bases between. The CDR3 is made up of 14 amino acids. CDR3 region: CASSSNDGNYGYTF. The CDR3 DNA sequence: TGTGCCAGCAGCTCAAACGACGGTAACTATGGCTACACCTTC.

This clonotype was found many times. The rearrangement joins TRBV5-5 to TRBJ2-4; D not resolved. This CDR3 is 17 amino acids long. Germline lookup yields CDR1 SGHKS and CDR2 YYEKEE (reference sequence). Trimming cost V 1 base and J 3 bases, with 17 bases left between them. CDR3 residues: CASSLNSVSEVKNIQYF. As DNA, the CDR3 is TGTGCCAGCAGCTTGAATTCGGTTTCAGAGGTCAAAAACATTCAGTACTTC. Full variable domain (rest looked up from reference TRBV5-5 and TRBJ2-4): DAGVTQSPTHLIKTRGQQVTLRCSPISGHKSVSWYQQVLGQGPQFIFQYYEKEERGRGNFPDRFSARQFPNYSSELNVNALLLGDSALYLCASSLNSVSEVKNIQYFGAGTRLSVL.

In this sample, this clonotype turned up many times. The V call is TRBV5-4, the J call TRBJ2-7, with 7 bases fitting TRBD2. J lost 2 bases, V lost 4 bases, and 9 bases had no gene match. The CDR3 is made up of 15 amino acids. Germline loops: CDR1 SGHNT, CDR2 YYREEE (reference sequence). The CDR3 here is CASSLDWGGAYEQYF. As DNA, the CDR3 is TGTGCCAGCAGCCTGGACTGGGGGGGAGCCTACGAGCAGTACTTC.

This clonotype was detected ten times or more. This chain joins TRBV7-9 and TRBJ2-7; D might be TRBD1 (6 bases). Trimming left V 3 bases short and J 2 bases short, with 11 bases between. Per germline, CDR1 SEHNR and CDR2 FQNEAQ (reference sequence). The CDR3 spans 14 residues. The CDR3 nucleotides are TGTGCCAGCAGCTTTTCAGACAGGACCTACGAGCAGTACTTC. Translated: CASSFSDRTYEQYF.

This clonotype has a count of ten or more. The chain recombines TRBV29-1 with TRBJ1-3; D remains ambiguous. The V end was cut by 7 bases, the J end by 0 bases, with 4 bases between. Germline V gene lookup returns CDR1 SQVTM and CDR2 ANQGSEA. This CDR3 contains 11 residues. The CDR3 DNA sequence: TGCAGCGCTAACTCTGGAAACACCATATATTTT. Protein sequence: CSANSGNTIYF.

On this clonotype itself: A much more abundant neighbour one base away suggests this may be a read error. The chain links TRBV6-5 to TRBJ2-2; TRBD2 might be the D (5 bases). Germline lookup yields CDR1 MNHEY and CDR2 SVGAGI. The CDR3 loop spans 14 amino acids. Written as DNA, the CDR3 is TGTGCCAGCAGTTACTCGAAGAATACCGGGGAGCCGTTTTTT. This codes for CASSYSKNTGEPFF.

This clonotype was observed at least ten times. The chain combines TRBV14 with TRBJ2-3; TRBD2 agrees at 7 bases. The germline V gene has CDR1 SGHDN and CDR2 FVKESK. The CDR3 length is 14 residues. Losses at the gene ends were 0 bases for V and 6 bases for J; bases not matched to a gene: 3. CDR3 region: CASSQELAFDTQYF. The CDR3 coding sequence is TGTGCCAGCAGCCAAGAACTAGCGTTTGATACGCAGTATTTT.

Turning to this clonotype: This may come from a read error, since a much larger clone is one base off. The chain employs TRBV5-1 and TRBJ1-1, with TRBD1 identical over 8 bases. Looked up from germline, CDR1 is SGHRS and CDR2 is YFSETQ. This CDR3 spans 15 amino acids. V trimming: 6 bases; J trimming: 0 bases; junction bases outside the gene matches: 7. The CDR3 bases are TGCGCCAGCAACTTAGACAGGGGAGTGAACACTGAAGCTTTCTTT. Amino acids: CASNLDRGVNTEAFF.

For this clonotype: A much larger clone is a single base away; this may be a read error. The chain links TRBV5-4 to TRBJ2-3; the match to TRBD2 covers 11 bases. J was trimmed by 5 bases and V by 6 bases; bases with no gene match: 8. Germline-derived CDR1 and CDR2 are SGHNT and YYREEE (reference sequence). The CDR3 has 15 amino acids. CDR3 loop: CASISSGGTIDTQYF. For the CDR3, the DNA is TGTGCCAGCATTTCTAGCGGGGGGACGATAGATACGCAGTATTTT.

This clonotype was detected only a few times. The J gene is TRBJ1-5, the V gene TRBV19; the D is unclear. In germline, CDR1 is LNHDA, CDR2 SQIVND (reference sequence). CDR3 length: 14 amino acids. V gave up 7 bases and J gave up 1 base, with 11 bases separating them. CDR3 sequence (DNA): TGTGCCAGTAACGACCTGGGGAGCAATCAGCCCCAGCATTTT. This codes for CASNDLGSNQPQHF.